This T cell receptor beta chain was documented in a study of metastatic and nonmetastatic thyroid tumors. Study summary: Malignant thyroid and benign thyroid patients provided blood and tumor or nodule tissue whose repertoires were compared. General study points: In both blood and tumor samples, TCR beta diversity was reported significantly higher for malignant than benign nodules.

TCRdb re-called clones from the PCR reads using MiXCR. The repertoire holds around 22,000 clones, with around 20% as singletons. Treatment of any kind had been given to no patient before thyroid surgery. V dropped 5 bases and J dropped 8 bases, with 18 bases sitting between them. CDR3 length: 14 amino acids. With respect to this clone: Its antigen is currently unknown.

The sequencing sample was made of blood. The clonotype was recovered from a male donor with papillary thyroid cancer or a benign thyroid nodule (not recorded which). Some clones in this sample may be carry-over from other donors' samples. The rearrangement uses TRBV12-3 or TRBV12-4 and TRBJ1-2; TRBD1 is a possible D gene (5 bases). The chain's CDR3 is CASSLLLIGEGYTF. In DNA form, the CDR3 reads TGTGCCAGCAGTCTCCTCTTAATAGGGGAAGGCTACACCTTC.